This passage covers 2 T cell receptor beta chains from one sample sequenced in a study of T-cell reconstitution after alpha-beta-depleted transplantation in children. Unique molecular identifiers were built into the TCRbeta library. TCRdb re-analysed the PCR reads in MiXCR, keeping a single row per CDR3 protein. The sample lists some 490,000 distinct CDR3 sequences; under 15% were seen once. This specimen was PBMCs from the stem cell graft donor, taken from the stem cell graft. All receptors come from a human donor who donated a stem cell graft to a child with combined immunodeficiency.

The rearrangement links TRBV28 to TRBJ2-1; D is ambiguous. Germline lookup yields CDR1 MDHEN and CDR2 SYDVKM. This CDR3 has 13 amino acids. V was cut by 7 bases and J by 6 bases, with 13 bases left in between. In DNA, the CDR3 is TGTGCCAGCACCCCTGGGCTGCTCAATGAGCAGTTCTTC. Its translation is CASTPGLLNEQFF.

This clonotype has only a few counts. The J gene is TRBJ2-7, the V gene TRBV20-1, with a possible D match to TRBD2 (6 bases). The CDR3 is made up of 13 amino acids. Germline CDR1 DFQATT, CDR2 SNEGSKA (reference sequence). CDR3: CRALGGNSYEQYF. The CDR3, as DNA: TGCAGGGCCCTGGGGGGTAACTCCTACGAGCAGTACTTC.